This T cell receptor beta chain is from a study of cytomegalovirus exposure and HLA in healthy donors. This clone appeared once. The antigen remains unidentified. Study conclusions and caveats: TCR beta V segments were, for the most part, productive about 87% or about 30% of the time in an earlier analysis. When a later analysis compared HLA-associated TCR beta chains with equally common others, the HLA-associated chains turned out to be more clonally expanded and to have lower generation probabilities.

A multiplex PCR was run with 60 Vbeta primers and 13 Jbeta primers. Profiled with immunoSEQ multiplex PCR; TCRdb holds only in-frame clones, not every one. The sample carries about 160,000 clones, almost 85% recorded once. J gave up 3 bases and V 5 bases, and 9 bases lay outside the gene matches. CDR1 and CDR2 (germline): MNHEY, SMNVEV (reference sequence). This CDR3 contains 16 residues. The chain couples TRBV27 to TRBJ2-7, with TRBD2 matching over 11 bases. The TCR originated in a boy aged 2 to 10 in good health and CMV-seronegative. The sequencing input was PBMCs. CDR3 in DNA: TGTGCCAGCAGTCATATTGCCGGGACTAGCGGCTACGAGCAGTACTTC. It specifies CASSHIAGTSGYEQYF.